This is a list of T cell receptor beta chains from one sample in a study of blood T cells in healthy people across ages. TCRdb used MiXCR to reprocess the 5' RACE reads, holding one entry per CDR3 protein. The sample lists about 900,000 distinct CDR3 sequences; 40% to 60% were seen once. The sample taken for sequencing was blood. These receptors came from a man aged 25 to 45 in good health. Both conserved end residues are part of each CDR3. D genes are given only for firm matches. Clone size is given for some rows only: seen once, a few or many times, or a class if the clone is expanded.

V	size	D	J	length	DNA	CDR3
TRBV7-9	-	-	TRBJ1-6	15	TGTGCCAGCAGCTTAGCGTCAGTTAATAATTCACCCCACCACTTT	CASSLASVNNSPHHF
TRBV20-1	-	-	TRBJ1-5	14	TGCAGTGGGTCGCGGGGTTATAGCAATCAGCCCCAGCATTTT	CSGSRGYSNQPQHF
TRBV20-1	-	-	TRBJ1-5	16	TGCAGTGCTAGAGATGGAGGGGCATATAGCAATCAGCCCCAGCATTTT	CSARDGGAYSNQPQHF
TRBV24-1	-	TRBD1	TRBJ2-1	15	TGTGCCACCAGTGATTTAACGGACAGGAACAATGAGCAGTTCTTC	CATSDLTDRNNEQFF
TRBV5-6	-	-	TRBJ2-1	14	TGTGCCAGCAGCTCCGAGGGTGGGCAAGAGACCCAGTTCTTC	CASSSEGGQETQFF
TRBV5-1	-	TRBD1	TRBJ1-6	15	TGCGCCAGCAGCCCACGACAGGGGGCTGAGTCACCCCTCCACTTT	CASSPRQGAESPLHF
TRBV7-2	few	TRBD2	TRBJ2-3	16	TGTGCCAGCAGCTTAGCGCAGCGGGGGGTCCAGGATACGCAGTATTTT	CASSLAQRGVQDTQYF
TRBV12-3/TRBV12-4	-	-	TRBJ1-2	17	TGTGCCAGCAGTTTAGGGGAGCGGGGAAGGTTAGGACGTGGCTACACCTTC	CASSLGERGRLGRGYTF
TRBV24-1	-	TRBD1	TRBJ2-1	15	TGTGCCGCCAGTGATTTGGGACAGGGAGGGGATGAGCAGTTCTTC	CAASDLGQGGDEQFF
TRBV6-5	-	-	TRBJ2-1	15	TGTGCCAGCAGTTACAGCCAGGCTCCCTACAATGAGCAGTTCTTC	CASSYSQAPYNEQFF
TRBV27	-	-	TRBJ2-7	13	TGTGCCAGCAGCCCGAAACCGAGCTCTGAGCAGTACTTC	CASSPKPSSEQYF
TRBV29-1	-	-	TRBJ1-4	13	TGCAGCGTCCCGGGACCGTTAAATGAAAAACTGTTTTTT	CSVPGPLNEKLFF
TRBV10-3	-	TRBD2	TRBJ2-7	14	TGTGCCATCAGTGACTCGGGACTAGCCTACGAGCAGTACTTC	CAISDSGLAYEQYF
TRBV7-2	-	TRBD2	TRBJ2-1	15	TGTGCCAGCGGCTTAACTGGCGGGGGGGCTGTTGAGCAGTTCTTC	CASGLTGGGAVEQFF